The 23 T cell receptor beta chains given below trace back to one sample, sequenced in a study of Ad26.COV2.S vaccination and SARS-CoV-2 variants. The treatment here: around 19 received Ad26.COV2.S at low or high dose, single or two shots; about five received placebo; per-sample allocation not given. The samples were gathered on day 63 after the first injection of vaccine or placebo. Generated by immunoSEQ multiplex PCR, the TCRdb table keeps only in-frame clones and is missing some. The table lists approximately 500,000 clones, 87% of them singletons. Sample: peripheral blood, taken in a trial of Ad26.COV2.S vaccine versus placebo. Every receptor here comes from a person between 18 and 65 years old who received the Ad26.COV2.S COVID-19 vaccine or a placebo.

CDR3 sequence (DNA): TGTGCCAGCAGCTTAGAGGCCAAAGATACGCAGTATTTT. This encodes CASSLEAKDTQYF. The V and J genes are TRBV7-9 and TRBJ2-3; D ambiguous. Trimming removed 1 base from V and 5 bases from J, with 7 bases in between. CDR3 length: 13 amino acids. Germline V gene sequence: CDR1 SEHNR, CDR2 FQNEAQ (reference sequence).

This clone occurred once. The chain uses TRBV5-1 and TRBJ2-7; D not certain. V lost 1 base, J lost 4 bases, and 15 bases lay in between. Germline CDR1 and CDR2: SGHRS and YFSETQ. The CDR3 contains 15 residues. The CDR3 nucleotides are TGCGCCAGCAGCTTGTCTGCAAAAGCCTCTTACGAGCAGTACTTC. Translation gives CASSLSAKASYEQYF.

The V and J genes are TRBV5-6 and TRBJ2-7; D is possibly TRBD1 (5 bases). The CDR3 extends over 13 amino acids. Germline V gives CDR1 SGHDT, CDR2 YYEEEE. Deletions cut 4 bases from V and 2 bases from J, with 10 bases between. The CDR3 is CASSRRQTYEQYF. For the CDR3, the DNA is TGTGCCAGCAGCAGAAGACAGACCTACGAGCAGTACTTC. Full variable domain (remainder filled in from reference TRBV5-6 and TRBJ2-7): DAGVTQSPTHLIKTRGQQVTLRCSPKSGHDTVSWYQQALGQGPQFIFQYYEEEERQRGNFPDRFSGHQFPNYSSELNVNALLLGDSALYLCASSRRQTYEQYFGPGTRLTVT.

In its sample, this clone was seen once. In DNA, the CDR3 is TGTGCCAGTAGTACAACAGGGACTAGCCCCTACGAGCAGTACTTC. This sequence encodes CASSTTGTSPYEQYF. This chain links TRBV19 with TRBJ2-7; 9 bases fit TRBD2. J lost 2 bases, V lost 4 bases, and 6 bases had no gene match. CDR3 length: 15 residues. Germline CDR1 reads LNHDA; CDR2 reads SQIVND (reference sequence).

The chain is built from TRBV7-2 and TRBJ1-1, with D hard to call. V lost 2 bases, J lost 11 bases, and 15 bases lay in between. Germline values: CDR1 SGHTA, CDR2 FQGNSA. This CDR3 region has 13 residues. The CDR3 loop is CASSLRGEQNAFF. DNA for the CDR3: TGTGCCAGCAGCTTACGAGGAGAACAAAATGCTTTCTTT.

This chain uses TRBV28 with TRBJ1-1; TRBD1 aligns across 8 bases. This CDR3 comprises 15 residues. V lost 6 bases to trimming and J lost 6 bases; unmatched junction nucleotides: 12. CDR1 and CDR2 from the germline V gene are MDHEN and SYDVKM. CDR3 region: CASRPPGTGYAEAFF. CDR3 bases: TGTGCCAGCAGACCGCCCGGGACAGGATACGCTGAAGCTTTCTTT.

The chain couples TRBV29-1 to TRBJ1-1, with 9 positions matching TRBD1. The CDR3 is made up of 12 amino acids. V was clipped by 6 bases and J by 4 bases; unmatched bases: 3. Germline-derived CDR1 and CDR2 are SQVTM and ANQGSEA. The CDR3 nucleotides are TGCAGCGTGGACAGGGGTGGCACTGAAGCTTTCTTT. It yields the protein CSVDRGGTEAFF.

This chain links TRBV9 with TRBJ1-1; TRBD1 matches 9 bases. V was pared by 4 bases and J by 4 bases, with 5 bases of the junction left unmatched. CDR3 length: 14 amino acids. CDR1 and CDR2 from the germline V gene are SGDLS and YYNGEE. The CDR3 region is CASSWGQGGTEAFF. The CDR3 nucleotides read TGTGCCAGCAGCTGGGGACAGGGCGGCACTGAAGCTTTCTTT.

The gene calls are TRBV2 and TRBJ2-7; TRBD1 agrees at 8 bases. The CDR3 loop spans 14 amino acids. Trimming removed 6 bases from V and 6 bases from J; junction bases left unmatched: 10. CDR1 is SNHLY and CDR2 is FYNNEI in the germline V gene. CDR3 coding DNA: TGTGCCAGCAGGGTGGACAGGGTACTTCCCGAGCAGTACTTC. Translating it yields CASRVDRVLPEQYF.

The genes are TRBV15 and TRBJ1-2, with a weak D call TRBD1 (5 bases). V lost 3 bases, J lost 8 bases, and 13 bases lay in between. This CDR3 spans 13 amino acids. CDR1 and CDR2 (germline): LNHNV, YYDKDF (reference sequence). The CDR3 region has the DNA TGTGCCACCAGCAGTGGGGGTTCCGGGGGCTACACCTTC. It specifies CATSSGGSGGYTF. The complete variable domain, with remaining parts taken from reference TRBV15 and TRBJ1-2, reads DAMVIQNPRYQVTQFGKPVTLSCSQTLNHNVMYWYQQKSSQAPKLLFHYYDKDFNNEADTPDNFQSRRPNTSFCFLDIRSPGLGDTAMYLCATSSGGSGGYTFGSGTRLTVV.

V usage is TRBV9 and J usage is TRBJ2-3, with TRBD2 matching 9 bases. Looked up from germline, CDR1 is SGDLS and CDR2 is YYNGEE. The J segment lost 0 bases and the V segment lost 3 bases, leaving 8 bases of the junction unmatched. This CDR3 is 17 amino acids long. CDR3 protein: CASSAQGLAPSTDTQYF. CDR3 in DNA: TGTGCCAGCAGCGCACAGGGACTAGCTCCTAGCACAGATACGCAGTATTTT.

The chain combines TRBV5-6 with TRBJ2-7; D remains ambiguous. From germline, CDR1 is SGHDT and CDR2 YYEEEE. Trimming removed 2 bases at V and 4 bases at J, with 16 bases between. The CDR3 extends over 15 amino acids. CDR3 bases: TGTGCCAGCAGCTTCTTTTCGGGCAAGATGTACGAGCAGTACTTC. Its protein product is CASSFFSGKMYEQYF. Combining the CDR3 with reference TRBV5-6 and TRBJ2-7 gives the whole variable domain DAGVTQSPTHLIKTRGQQVTLRCSPKSGHDTVSWYQQALGQGPQFIFQYYEEEERQRGNFPDRFSGHQFPNYSSELNVNALLLGDSALYLCASSFFSGKMYEQYFGPGTRLTVT.

This clone was seen just once. This chain links TRBV28 with TRBJ1-2; D not resolved. Between the trimmed V and J ends, which lost 2 bases and 1 base, there was a span of 11 bases. This CDR3 spans 15 amino acids. Germline lookup yields CDR1 MDHEN and CDR2 SYDVKM. The CDR3 coding sequence is TGTGCCAGCAGTTTAAGGATGGACGGTAACTATGGCTACACCTTC. Translating gives CASSLRMDGNYGYTF.

The chain is built from TRBV7-2 and TRBJ2-1; possible D gene TRBD2, 7 bases. In germline, CDR1 is SGHTA, CDR2 FQGNSA. The CDR3 is made up of 17 amino acids. Trimming pared 1 base from V and 7 bases from J, leaving 20 bases between. The CDR3 nucleotides are TGTGCCAGCAGCTTAGGGGGGGGCTCCCCCCCAGTTAATGAGCAGTTCTTC. Its translation: CASSLGGGSPPVNEQFF. The entire variable domain, with the rest obtained from reference TRBV7-2 and TRBJ2-1, is as follows: GAGVSQSPSNKVTEKGKDVELRCDPISGHTALYWYRQSLGQGLEFLIYFQGNSAPDKSGLPSDRFSAERTGGSVSTLTIQRTQQEDSAVYLCASSLGGGSPPVNEQFFGPGTRLTVL.

The count of this clone is one. V and J are TRBV4-3 and TRBJ1-5; D is uncertain. V was shortened by 4 bases and J by 0 bases, with 10 bases between the two germline ends. This CDR3 has 15 residues. Germline CDR1 is LGHNA and CDR2 is YSLEER. CDR3: CASSPTAHSNQPQHF. The CDR3 DNA reads TGCGCCAGCAGCCCGACGGCACATAGCAATCAGCCCCAGCATTTT.

This clone came up once. The chain employs TRBV10-3 and TRBJ1-6; maybe TRBD1 (6 bases). CDR1 is ENHRY, CDR2 SYGVKD, per germline. CDR3 length: 14 amino acids. Trimming stripped 6 bases from V and 5 bases from J, with 11 bases between. CDR3 in DNA: TGTGCCATCAGACTGGACAGAAATAATTCACCCCTCCACTTT. This translates into CAIRLDRNNSPLHF.

J is TRBJ2-3 and V is TRBV11-3, with 7 bases fitting TRBD2. The CDR3 covers 14 residues. V trimming: 4 bases; J trimming: 2 bases; junction bases outside the gene matches: 3. Germline CDR1 and CDR2: SGHNT and YENEEA. This CDR3 is CASSWGGDTDTQYF. The CDR3 DNA reads TGTGCCAGCAGCTGGGGGGGGGACACAGATACGCAGTATTTT.

The rearrangement uses TRBV27 and TRBJ2-7; D is unresolved. The germline gives CDR1 MNHEY, CDR2 SMNVEV (reference sequence). The length of the CDR3 is 14 residues. V was cut by 5 bases and J by 2 bases, with 13 bases left in between. Here the CDR3 DNA reads TGTGCCAGCAGTAACAATCCCCCTGCCTACGAGCAGTACTTC. This gives the protein CASSNNPPAYEQYF.

This chain connects TRBV28 to TRBJ1-5; D not certain. The CDR3 is made up of 15 amino acids. Between the trimmed V and J ends, which lost 3 bases and 0 bases, there was a span of 9 bases. Germline values: CDR1 MDHEN, CDR2 SYDVKM. CDR3 in amino acids: CASSFAGDSNQPQHF. CDR3 bases: TGTGCCAGCAGTTTTGCCGGAGATAGCAATCAGCCCCAGCATTTT.

The chain is built from TRBV5-6 and TRBJ2-7, with 12 bases matching TRBD1. Trimming cost V 3 bases and J 5 bases; bases outside gene matches: 6. The germline gives CDR1 SGHDT, CDR2 YYEEEE. CDR3 length: 15 residues. CDR3 region: CASSSPGTGGDEQYF. Written as DNA, the CDR3 is TGTGCCAGCAGCTCTCCCGGGACAGGGGGCGACGAGCAGTACTTC. The complete variable domain, with remaining parts taken from reference TRBV5-6 and TRBJ2-7, reads DAGVTQSPTHLIKTRGQQVTLRCSPKSGHDTVSWYQQALGQGPQFIFQYYEEEERQRGNFPDRFSGHQFPNYSSELNVNALLLGDSALYLCASSSPGTGGDEQYFGPGTRLTVT.

The gene calls are TRBV28 and TRBJ2-7, with D maybe TRBD1 (6 bases). CDR1 is MDHEN and CDR2 is SYDVKM in the germline V gene. V lost 7 bases and J 3 bases, leaving 25 bases between the germline ends. CDR3 length: 17 amino acids. DNA for the CDR3: TGTGCCAGCAACGATCGTAGGAACAGGGAAGGGGGCTACGAGCAGTACTTC. This sequence encodes CASNDRRNREGGYEQYF.

The chain carries TRBV3-1 (or the pseudogene TRBV3-2) and TRBJ2-5, with D perhaps matching TRBD1 or TRBD2 (5 bases each). Germline V gives CDR1 LGHDT, CDR2 YNNKEL (reference sequence). Trimming removed 0 bases from V and 5 bases from J, with 19 bases in between. This CDR3 is 17 amino acids long. CDR3 protein: CASSQELGPERGETQYF. The CDR3 nucleotides are TGTGCCAGCAGCCAAGAATTGGGACCCGAGAGAGGGGAGACCCAGTACTTC.

The rearrangement links TRBV19 to TRBJ2-1; 10 bases are a match to TRBD1. This CDR3 has 15 residues. The germline V gene encodes CDR1 LNHDA and CDR2 SQIVND (reference sequence). The ends lost 3 bases at V and 7 bases at J; junction bases unmatched: 6. CDR3 loop: CASSIQGTGVNEQFF. The CDR3 DNA reads TGTGCCAGTAGTATCCAGGGGACAGGGGTAAATGAGCAGTTCTTC.